The 10 T cell receptor beta chains presented below share a single source sample, sequenced in a study of shared clonotypes between healthy human individuals. Only in-frame clones appear in the TCRdb table, and some are missing; sequencing was by immunoSEQ multiplex PCR. The top ten hold approximately 1.2% of the sample, which has some 1,900,000 clones, approximately 94% seen once. Terminally differentiated effector memory CD45RA+ cells were excluded from the naive CD8 cells, which were CD45RO-negative and positively selected for CCR7. The sequenced material came from naive CD8+ T cells sorted from blood. These TCRs come from a man between 18 and 35 years old in good health.

The chain uses TRBV5-4 and TRBJ1-2; 9 positions match TRBD1. V shed 3 bases and J 10 bases; nucleotides not matched to a gene: 7. Germline V gives CDR1 SGHNT, CDR2 YYREEE (reference sequence). The CDR3 has 13 amino acids. The CDR3 coding sequence is TGTGCCAGCAGCTCCGGGACAGGGCTGTACTACACCTTC. This gives the protein CASSSGTGLYYTF.

V gene TRBV6-1 combines with J gene TRBJ1-2, with TRBD1 identical over 8 bases. This CDR3 has 16 residues. Germline CDR1 and CDR2: MNHNS and SASEGT. V was pared by 2 bases and J by 0 bases, with 5 bases of the junction left unmatched. CDR3 sequence reads: CASSESVTGANYGYTF. CDR3 in DNA: TGTGCCAGCAGTGAATCGGTGACAGGGGCTAACTATGGCTACACCTTC.

The V call is TRBV6-1, the J call TRBJ2-7; 8 bases align to TRBD2. The V segment lost 8 bases and the J segment 2 bases; nucleotides outside the gene matches: 11. Germline CDR1 MNHNS, CDR2 SASEGT. The length of the CDR3 is 15 residues. The CDR3 reads CASRGKRGPAYEQYF. For the CDR3, the DNA is TGTGCCAGCCGGGGAAAGCGGGGGCCTGCCTACGAGCAGTACTTC.

This chain links TRBV19 with TRBJ1-4; D is possibly TRBD1 (5 bases). This CDR3 is built from 15 residues. Trimming shortened V by 4 bases and J by 6 bases, and 15 bases separated the two germline ends. Germline V gene data show CDR1 as LNHDA and CDR2 as SQIVND (reference sequence). For the CDR3, the DNA is TGTGCCAGTAGTAAGGGGTACAGCGTTGATGAAAAACTGTTTTTT. Residues: CASSKGYSVDEKLFF.

The V gene is TRBV28, the J gene TRBJ2-7, with 10 bases that match TRBD1. The V and J ends lost 1 base and 6 bases, in that order; junction bases with no gene match: 6. This CDR3 is built from 15 residues. CDR1 is MDHEN, CDR2 SYDVKM, per germline. This CDR3 is CASSLYGTGVSEQYF. The CDR3 DNA is TGTGCCAGCAGTTTATATGGGACAGGGGTATCCGAGCAGTACTTC.

The V and J genes are TRBV7-6 and TRBJ2-7; a weak D match, TRBD1 (6 bases). Germline loops: CDR1 SGHVS, CDR2 FNYEAQ. The ends were cut back, 1 base at V and 1 base at J, with 11 bases in the middle. CDR3 length: 15 residues. CDR3 sequence: CASSLGQGYSYEQYF. DNA for the CDR3: TGTGCCAGCAGCTTAGGCCAGGGGTATTCCTACGAGCAGTACTTC.

The chain recombines TRBV19 with TRBJ2-5; the match to TRBD2 covers 14 bases. This CDR3 is built from 17 residues. Looked up from germline, CDR1 is LNHDA and CDR2 is SQIVND (reference sequence). V shed 6 bases and J 5 bases; nucleotides not matched to a gene: 11. The CDR3 region has the DNA TGTGCCAGTAGCGACGGGACTAGCGGGAGTTCGCGGGAGACCCAGTACTTC. Its translation: CASSDGTSGSSRETQYF.

As regards this clone: This sample includes further DNA sequences coding for the same CDR3. V usage is TRBV2 and J usage is TRBJ1-5, with 8 bases matching TRBD1. V was pared by 2 bases and J by 4 bases, with 1 base of the junction left unmatched. Germline values: CDR1 SNHLY, CDR2 FYNNEI. The CDR3 covers 14 residues. The CDR3 region is CASSEWTGNQPQHF. The DNA for the CDR3 is TGTGCCAGCAGTGAATGGACAGGGAATCAGCCCCAGCATTTT.

The chain recombines TRBV27 with TRBJ2-2; 12 bases are a match to TRBD2. This CDR3 is built from 17 residues. V trimming: 5 bases; J trimming: 5 bases; junction bases outside the gene matches: 9. The germline V gene encodes CDR1 MNHEY and CDR2 SMNVEV (reference sequence). The CDR3 coding sequence is TGTGCCAGCAGTGGGTCGACTAGCGGGAGTTTGACCGGGGAGCTGTTTTTT. It is translated as CASSGSTSGSLTGELFF.

J is TRBJ1-2 and V is TRBV30, with D tentatively TRBD1 (5 bases). The CDR3 is made up of 11 amino acids. The ends were cut back, 3 bases at V and 6 bases at J, with 8 bases in the middle. CDR1 is GTSNPN and CDR2 is SVGIG in the germline V gene (reference sequence). The CDR3 loop is CAWRRGHGYTF. In DNA, the CDR3 is TGTGCCTGGAGAAGGGGTCATGGCTACACCTTC.